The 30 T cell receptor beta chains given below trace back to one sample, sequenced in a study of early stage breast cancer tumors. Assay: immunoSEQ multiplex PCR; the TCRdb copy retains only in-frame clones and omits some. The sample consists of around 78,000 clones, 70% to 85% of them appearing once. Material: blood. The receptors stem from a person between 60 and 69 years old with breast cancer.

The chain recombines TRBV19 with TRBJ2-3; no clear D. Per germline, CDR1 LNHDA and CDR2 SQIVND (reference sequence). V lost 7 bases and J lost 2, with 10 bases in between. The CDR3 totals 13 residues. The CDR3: CASTGTYTDTQYF. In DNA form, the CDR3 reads TGTGCCAGTACGGGCACCTACACAGATACGCAGTATTTT.

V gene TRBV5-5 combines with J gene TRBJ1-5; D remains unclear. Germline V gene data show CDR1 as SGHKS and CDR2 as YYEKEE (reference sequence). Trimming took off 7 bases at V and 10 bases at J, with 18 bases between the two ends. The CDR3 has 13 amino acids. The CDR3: CASSPAGEYPQHF. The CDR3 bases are TGTGCCAGCTCCCCGGCCGGGGAGTACCCCCAGCATTTT.

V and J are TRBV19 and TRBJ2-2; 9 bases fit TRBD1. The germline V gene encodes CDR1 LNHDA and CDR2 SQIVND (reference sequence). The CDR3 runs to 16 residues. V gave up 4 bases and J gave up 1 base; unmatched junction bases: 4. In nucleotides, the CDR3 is TGTGCCAGTAGTACCTACAGGGGGCGGAACACCGGGGAGCTGTTTTTT. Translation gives CASSTYRGRNTGELFF.

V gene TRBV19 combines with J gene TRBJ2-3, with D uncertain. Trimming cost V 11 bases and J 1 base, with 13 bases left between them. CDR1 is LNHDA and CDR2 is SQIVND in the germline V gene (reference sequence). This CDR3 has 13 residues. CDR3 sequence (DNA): TGTGCCTCCCGTAGTGGGGGCACAGATACGCAGTATTTT. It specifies CASRSGGTDTQYF.

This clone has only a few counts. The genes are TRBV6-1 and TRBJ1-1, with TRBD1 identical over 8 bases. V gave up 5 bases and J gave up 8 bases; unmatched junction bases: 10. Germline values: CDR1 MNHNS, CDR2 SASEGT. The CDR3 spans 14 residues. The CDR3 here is CASSRDRGGWEAFF. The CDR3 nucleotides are TGTGCCAGCAGTAGAGACAGGGGAGGATGGGAAGCTTTCTTT.

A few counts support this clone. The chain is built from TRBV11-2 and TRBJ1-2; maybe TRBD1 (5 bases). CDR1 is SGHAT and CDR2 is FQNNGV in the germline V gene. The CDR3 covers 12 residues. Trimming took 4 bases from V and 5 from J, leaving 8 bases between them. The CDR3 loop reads CASSSRQYGYTF. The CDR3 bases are TGTGCCAGCAGCTCTCGACAGTATGGCTACACCTTC. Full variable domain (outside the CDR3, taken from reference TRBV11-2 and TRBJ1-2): EAGVAQSPRYKIIEKRQSVAFWCNPISGHATLYWYQQILGQGPKLLIQFQNNGVVDDSQLPKDRFSAERLKGVDSTLKIQPAKLEDSAVYLCASSSRQYGYTFGSGTRLTVV.

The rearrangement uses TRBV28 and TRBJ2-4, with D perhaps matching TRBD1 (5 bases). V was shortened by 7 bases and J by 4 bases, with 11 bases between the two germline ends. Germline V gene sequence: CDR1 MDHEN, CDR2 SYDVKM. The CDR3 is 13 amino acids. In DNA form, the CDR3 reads TGTGCCAGCATAGACAGAGAAAAAAACATTCAGTACTTC. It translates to CASIDREKNIQYF.

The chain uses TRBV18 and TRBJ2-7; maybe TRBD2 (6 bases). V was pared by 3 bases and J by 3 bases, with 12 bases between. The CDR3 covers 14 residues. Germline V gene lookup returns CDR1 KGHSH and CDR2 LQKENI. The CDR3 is CASSPDYKIYEQYF. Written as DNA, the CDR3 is TGTGCCAGCTCACCGGACTATAAAATCTACGAGCAGTACTTC.

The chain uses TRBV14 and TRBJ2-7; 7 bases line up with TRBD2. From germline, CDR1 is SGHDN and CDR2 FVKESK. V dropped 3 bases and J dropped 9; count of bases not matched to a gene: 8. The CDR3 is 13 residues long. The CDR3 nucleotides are TGTGCCAGCAGCCAGTCCAAGCGGGATTGGCAGTACTTC. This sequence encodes CASSQSKRDWQYF.

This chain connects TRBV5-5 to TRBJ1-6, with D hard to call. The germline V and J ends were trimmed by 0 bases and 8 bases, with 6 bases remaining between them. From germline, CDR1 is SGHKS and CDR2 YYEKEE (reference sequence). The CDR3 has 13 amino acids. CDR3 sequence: CASSLGPDSPLHF. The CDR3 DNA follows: TGTGCCAGCAGCTTGGGGCCAGATTCACCCCTCCACTTT.

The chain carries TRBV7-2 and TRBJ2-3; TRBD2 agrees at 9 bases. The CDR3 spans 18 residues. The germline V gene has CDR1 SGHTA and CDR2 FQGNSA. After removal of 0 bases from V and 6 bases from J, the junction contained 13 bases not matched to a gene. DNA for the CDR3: TGTGCCAGCAGCTTAGCGCTATTAGCGGGAGTCCTCGGGGATACGCAGTATTTT. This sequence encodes CASSLALLAGVLGDTQYF. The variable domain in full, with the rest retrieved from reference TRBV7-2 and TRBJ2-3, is GAGVSQSPSNKVTEKGKDVELRCDPISGHTALYWYRQSLGQGLEFLIYFQGNSAPDKSGLPSDRFSAERTGGSVSTLTIQRTQQEDSAVYLCASSLALLAGVLGDTQYFGPGTRLTVL.

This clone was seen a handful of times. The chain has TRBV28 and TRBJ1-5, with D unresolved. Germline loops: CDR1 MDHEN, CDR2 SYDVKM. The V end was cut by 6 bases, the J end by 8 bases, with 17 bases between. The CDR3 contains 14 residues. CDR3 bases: TGTGCCAGCAGACCCGGAACCGCCCAGGAGCCCCAGCATTTT. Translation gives CASRPGTAQEPQHF.

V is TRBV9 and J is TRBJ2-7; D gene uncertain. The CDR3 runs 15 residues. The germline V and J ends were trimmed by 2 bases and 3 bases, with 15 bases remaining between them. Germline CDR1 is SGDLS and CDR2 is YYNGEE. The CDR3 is CASSVGDESSYEQYF. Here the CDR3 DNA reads TGTGCCAGCAGCGTTGGTGACGAGTCCAGCTACGAGCAGTACTTC.

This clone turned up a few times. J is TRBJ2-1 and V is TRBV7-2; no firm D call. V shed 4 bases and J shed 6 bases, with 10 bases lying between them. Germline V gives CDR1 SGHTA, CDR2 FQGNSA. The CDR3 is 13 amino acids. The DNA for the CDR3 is TGTGCCAGCAGCTCCAATTTCATCAATGAGCAGTTCTTC. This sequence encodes CASSSNFINEQFF.

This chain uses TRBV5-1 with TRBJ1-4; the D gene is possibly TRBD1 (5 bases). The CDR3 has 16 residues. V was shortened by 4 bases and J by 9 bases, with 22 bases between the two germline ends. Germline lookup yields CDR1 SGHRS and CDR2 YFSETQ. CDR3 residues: CASSPETTRGVQKLFF. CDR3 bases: TGCGCCAGCAGCCCTGAAACGACTCGGGGGGTACAAAAACTGTTTTTT.

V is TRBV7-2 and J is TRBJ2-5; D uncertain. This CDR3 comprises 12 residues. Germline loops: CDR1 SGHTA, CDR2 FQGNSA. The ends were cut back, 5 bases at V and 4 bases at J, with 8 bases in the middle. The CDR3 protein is CASSPLGETQYF. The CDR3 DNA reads TGTGCCAGCAGCCCCCTGGGAGAGACCCAGTACTTC.

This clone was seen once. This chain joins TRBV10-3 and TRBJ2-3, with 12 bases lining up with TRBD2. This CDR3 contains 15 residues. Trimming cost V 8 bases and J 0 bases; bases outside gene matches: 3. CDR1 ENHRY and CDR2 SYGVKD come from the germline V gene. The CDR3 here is CAIAGTSGSTDTQYF. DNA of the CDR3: TGTGCCATCGCCGGGACTAGCGGGAGCACAGATACGCAGTATTTT.

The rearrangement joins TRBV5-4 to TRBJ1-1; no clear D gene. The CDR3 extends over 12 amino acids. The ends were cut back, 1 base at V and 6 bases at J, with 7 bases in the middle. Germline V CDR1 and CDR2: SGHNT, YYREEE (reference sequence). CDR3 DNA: TGTGCCAGCAGCTTGTGGGGAGCTGAAGCTTTCTTT. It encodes CASSLWGAEAFF.

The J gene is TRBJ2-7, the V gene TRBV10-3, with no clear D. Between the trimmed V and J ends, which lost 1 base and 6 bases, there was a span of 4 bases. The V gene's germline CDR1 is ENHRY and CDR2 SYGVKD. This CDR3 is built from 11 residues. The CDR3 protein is CAISELREQYF. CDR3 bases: TGTGCCATCAGTGAGTTGCGCGAGCAGTACTTC.

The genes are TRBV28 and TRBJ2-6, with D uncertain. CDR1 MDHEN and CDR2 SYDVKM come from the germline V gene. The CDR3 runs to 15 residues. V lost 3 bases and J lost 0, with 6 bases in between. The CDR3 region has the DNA TGTGCCAGCAGTTTCCGATTCTCTGGGGCCAACGTCCTGACTTTC. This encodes CASSFRFSGANVLTF.

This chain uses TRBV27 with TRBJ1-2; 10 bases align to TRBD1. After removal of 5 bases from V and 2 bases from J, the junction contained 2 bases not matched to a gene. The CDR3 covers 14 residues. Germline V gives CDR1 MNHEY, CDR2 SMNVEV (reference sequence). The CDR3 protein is CASSRTGGNYGYTF. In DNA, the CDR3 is TGTGCCAGCAGTAGGACAGGGGGGAACTATGGCTACACCTTC.

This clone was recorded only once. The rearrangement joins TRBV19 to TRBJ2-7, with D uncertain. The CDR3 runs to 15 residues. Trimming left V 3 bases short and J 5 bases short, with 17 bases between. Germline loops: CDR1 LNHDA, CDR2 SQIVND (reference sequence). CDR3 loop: CASSISDGAENEQYF. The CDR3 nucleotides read TGTGCCAGTAGTATTTCGGACGGAGCTGAGAACGAGCAGTACTTC.

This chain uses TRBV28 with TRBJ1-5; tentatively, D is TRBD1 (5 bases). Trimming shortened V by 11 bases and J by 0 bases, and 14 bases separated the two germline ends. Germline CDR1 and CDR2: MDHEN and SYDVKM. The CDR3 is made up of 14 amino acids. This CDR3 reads CAESTGVSNQPQHF. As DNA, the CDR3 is TGTGCCGAGAGCACGGGGGTTAGCAATCAGCCCCAGCATTTT.

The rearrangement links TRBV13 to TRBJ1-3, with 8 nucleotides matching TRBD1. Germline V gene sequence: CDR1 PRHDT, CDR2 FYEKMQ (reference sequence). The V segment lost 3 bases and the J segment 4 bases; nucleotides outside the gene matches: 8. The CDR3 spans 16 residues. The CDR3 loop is CASSFGTGTGGNTIYF. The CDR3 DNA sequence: TGTGCCAGCAGCTTCGGGACAGGTACCGGGGGAAACACCATATATTTT.

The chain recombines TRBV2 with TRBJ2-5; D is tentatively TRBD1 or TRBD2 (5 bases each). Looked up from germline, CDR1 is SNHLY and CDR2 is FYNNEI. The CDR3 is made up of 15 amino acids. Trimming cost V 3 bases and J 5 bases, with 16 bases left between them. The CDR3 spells CASSDVGEGRETQYF. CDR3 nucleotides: TGTGCCAGCAGTGACGTGGGTGAGGGGCGGGAGACCCAGTACTTC.

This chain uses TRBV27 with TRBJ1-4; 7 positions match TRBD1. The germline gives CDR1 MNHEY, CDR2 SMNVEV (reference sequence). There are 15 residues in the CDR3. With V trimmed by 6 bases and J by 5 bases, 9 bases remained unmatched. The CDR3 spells CASSHAGQINEKLFF. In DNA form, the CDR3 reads TGTGCCAGCAGCCACGCGGGACAGATCAATGAAAAACTGTTTTTT.

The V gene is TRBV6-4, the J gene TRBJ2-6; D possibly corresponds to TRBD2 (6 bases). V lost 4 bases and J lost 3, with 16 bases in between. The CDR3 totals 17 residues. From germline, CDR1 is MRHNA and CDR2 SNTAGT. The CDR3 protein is CASSAHSGDDGANVLTF. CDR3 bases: TGTGCCAGCAGTGCACATTCGGGGGATGATGGGGCCAACGTCCTGACTTTC.

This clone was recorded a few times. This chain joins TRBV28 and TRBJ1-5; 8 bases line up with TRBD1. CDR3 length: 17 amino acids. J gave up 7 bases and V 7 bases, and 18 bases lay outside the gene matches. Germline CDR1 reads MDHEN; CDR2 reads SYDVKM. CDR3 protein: CASTMAAGQGAGQPQHF. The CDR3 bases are TGTGCCAGCACGATGGCCGCCGGGCAGGGGGCAGGACAGCCCCAGCATTTT.

CDR3 coding DNA: TGTGCCAGCTCACCAAACGAGGGGAGCACTGAAGCTTTCTTT. Amino acid sequence: CASSPNEGSTEAFF. V is TRBV18 and J is TRBJ1-1, with D tentatively TRBD1 (5 bases). V dropped 2 bases and J dropped 4 bases, with 11 bases sitting between them. The germline gives CDR1 KGHSH, CDR2 LQKENI. The CDR3 totals 14 residues.

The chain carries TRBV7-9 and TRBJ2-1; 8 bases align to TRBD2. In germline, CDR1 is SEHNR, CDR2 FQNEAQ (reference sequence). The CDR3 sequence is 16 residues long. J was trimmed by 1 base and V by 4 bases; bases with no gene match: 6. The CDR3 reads CASSSMGGGSYNEQFF. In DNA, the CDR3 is TGTGCCAGCAGCTCCATGGGCGGGGGGTCCTACAATGAGCAGTTCTTC.